The 30 T cell receptor beta chains reported below all come from one sample, sequenced in a study of T cell changes during pregnancy in multiple sclerosis. Some clones are missing from TCRdb's copy, which holds only in-frame ones; the method was immunoSEQ multiplex PCR. The sample gives about 70,000 clones, approximately 92% of which show up once; approximately 2% is in the top ten. The sequenced sample was peripheral blood, obtained in the second trimester of pregnancy. The receptors here all came from a female donor in good health, enrolled as a control in a pregnancy study.

The gene calls are TRBV27 and TRBJ2-7, with D maybe TRBD1 (6 bases). The germline V gene has CDR1 MNHEY and CDR2 SMNVEV (reference sequence). The CDR3 is 17 amino acids. V lost 5 bases to trimming and J lost 0 bases, with 20 bases between them. CDR3 sequence (DNA): TGTGCCAGCAGTGCTCGGACAGTTCGGCCTAGCTCCTACGAGCAGTACTTC. Its protein product is CASSARTVRPSSYEQYF.

J is TRBJ2-1 and V is TRBV27, with TRBD2 identical over 11 bases. CDR1 and CDR2 (germline): MNHEY, SMNVEV (reference sequence). The CDR3 length is 19 residues. J was trimmed by 0 bases and V by 6 bases; bases with no gene match: 13. The chain's CDR3 is CASSLSGGVLVSSYNEQFF. DNA for the CDR3: TGTGCCAGCAGCCTTAGCGGGGGGGTCTTGGTGAGCTCCTACAATGAGCAGTTCTTC.

The chain uses TRBV6-6 and TRBJ2-2; D possibly corresponds to TRBD2 (6 bases). V gave up 8 bases and J gave up 5 bases, with 15 bases separating them. CDR3 length equals 14 residues. Germline V lookup: CDR1 MNHNY, CDR2 SVGAGI (reference sequence). The CDR3 is CASRDSGETGELFF. The CDR3 bases are TGTGCCAGCCGCGACTCGGGAGAAACCGGGGAGCTGTTTTTT.

The rearrangement joins TRBV6-5 to TRBJ2-1; 9 bases map to TRBD2. Trimming took 3 bases from V and 3 from J; bases not matched to a gene: 3. Germline V lookup: CDR1 MNHEY, CDR2 SVGAGI. The CDR3 extends over 15 amino acids. The CDR3 DNA follows: TGTGCCAGCAGTTATGAGCGGGGGGTCTACAATGAGCAGTTCTTC. Translating it yields CASSYERGVYNEQFF.

The chain links TRBV30 to TRBJ1-4; D uncertain. The CDR3 totals 12 residues. CDR1 and CDR2 (germline): GTSNPN, SVGIG (reference sequence). Deletions cut 7 bases from V and 2 bases from J, with 8 bases between. The CDR3 sequence is CAYGLTNEKLFF. In DNA form, the CDR3 reads TGTGCCTACGGACTGACTAATGAAAAACTGTTTTTT.

The gene calls are TRBV4-2 and TRBJ1-6; TRBD1 might be the D (6 bases). V was trimmed by 4 bases and J by 0 bases, leaving 13 bases between them. The V gene's germline CDR1 is LGHNA and CDR2 YNFKEQ. The CDR3 covers 17 residues. The CDR3 loop reads CASSPQGQSSYNSPLHF. The CDR3 nucleotides are TGTGCCAGCAGCCCCCAAGGACAGAGCTCCTATAATTCACCCCTCCACTTT.

The CDR3 DNA sequence: TGTGCCAGCAGCTTTACGTCGGCTACAGCCTACGAGCAGTACTTC. It codes for CASSFTSATAYEQYF. The rearrangement joins TRBV11-2 to TRBJ2-7, with D unresolved. CDR3 length: 15 residues. The V and J ends lost 3 bases and 2 bases respectively, with 14 bases between them. The germline V gene encodes CDR1 SGHAT and CDR2 FQNNGV.

The chain recombines TRBV7-9 with TRBJ2-1; 7 bases are shared with TRBD2. With 11 bases clipped from V and 6 bases from J, the junction kept 10 bases outside the gene matches. CDR1 and CDR2 from the germline V gene are SEHNR and FQNEAQ (reference sequence). There are 13 residues in the CDR3. The DNA of the CDR3 is TGTGCCGGCACGGGGGAGGGGCTCAATGAGCAGTTCTTC. It codes for CAGTGEGLNEQFF.

Turning to this clone: This CDR3 is also generated by other DNA sequences in the sample. The V gene is TRBV5-1, the J gene TRBJ2-7; D is perhaps TRBD2 (6 bases). V was pared by 0 bases and J by 2 bases, with 9 bases between. Germline assignment: CDR1 SGHRS and CDR2 YFSETQ. This CDR3 region has 14 residues. DNA for the CDR3: TGCGCCAGCAGCTTGGCCGGCGGGACCTACGAGCAGTACTTC. Protein: CASSLAGGTYEQYF.

This clone has just one count. The V gene is TRBV19, the J gene TRBJ2-1; D might be TRBD2 (6 bases). Trimming pared 4 bases from V and 2 bases from J, leaving 12 bases between. This CDR3 is 15 amino acids long. CDR1 LNHDA and CDR2 SQIVND come from the germline V gene (reference sequence). CDR3 sequence (DNA): TGTGCCAGTAGTAGGCGGGGCCCTCCCTACAATGAGCAGTTCTTC. Its protein is CASSRRGPPYNEQFF.

The chain joins TRBV5-4 to TRBJ1-3; D unresolved. CDR3 length: 14 amino acids. Germline CDR1 is SGHNT and CDR2 is YYREEE (reference sequence). Trimming shortened V by 2 bases and J by 6 bases, and 12 bases separated the two germline ends. The CDR3, as DNA: TGTGCCAGCAGCTTTCGACGGGATAAAAACACCATATATTTT. This sequence encodes CASSFRRDKNTIYF.

This rearrangement joins TRBV4-1 to TRBJ2-5, with TRBD2 matching over 8 bases. The CDR3 runs 19 residues. CDR1 is MGHRA, CDR2 YSYEKL, per germline. V dropped 3 bases and J dropped 0; count of bases not matched to a gene: 15. Written as DNA, the CDR3 is TGCGCCAGCAGCCATTCTGTGGGTCCGGGACTAGTCGACCAAGAGACCCAGTACTTC. It translates to CASSHSVGPGLVDQETQYF.

The gene calls are TRBV4-2 and TRBJ1-5, with TRBD1 matching over 7 bases. The junction had 3 bases not matched to a gene; V was cut back by 0 bases and J by 7 bases. This CDR3 contains 14 residues. Per germline, CDR1 LGHNA and CDR2 YNFKEQ. This CDR3 is CASSQERGRQPQHF. The CDR3 DNA reads TGTGCCAGCAGCCAAGAGAGGGGGCGGCAGCCCCAGCATTTT.

CDR3 sequence (DNA): TGTGCCATCAGGGAAGGACACTTGAACTCTGGAAACACCATATATTTT. It yields the protein CAIREGHLNSGNTIYF. J is TRBJ1-3 and V is TRBV10-3, with D possibly TRBD1 on 5 matching bases. The germline V and J ends were trimmed by 6 bases and 0 bases, with 15 bases remaining between them. Germline loops: CDR1 ENHRY, CDR2 SYGVKD. The length of the CDR3 is 16 residues.

This clone was recorded only once. The chain uses TRBV18 and TRBJ2-5; TRBD1 might be the D (6 bases). Germline CDR1 and CDR2: KGHSH and LQKENI. The ends were cut back, 3 bases at V and 2 bases at J, with 7 bases in the middle. This CDR3 is built from 13 residues. CDR3 protein: CASSPGAQETQYF. For the CDR3, the DNA is TGTGCCAGCTCACCGGGGGCTCAAGAGACCCAGTACTTC.

This sequence joins TRBV4-3 and TRBJ1-1; TRBD1 agrees at 8 bases. The CDR3 loop spans 14 amino acids. With 4 bases clipped from V and 6 bases from J, the junction kept 7 bases outside the gene matches. Germline V gives CDR1 LGHNA, CDR2 YSLEER. The CDR3 bases are TGCGCCAGCAGCCGGAAGGACAGGGCGGCTGAAGCTTTCTTT. It is translated as CASSRKDRAAEAFF.

This clone was seen just once. The chain recombines TRBV12-1 with TRBJ1-2; the table names TRBD1, a call not compared with the DNA. TRBV12-1 is designated a pseudogene. The CDR3 spans 16 residues. Written as DNA, the CDR3 is TGTGCCAGCAGCCTACACTCGGGACAGGGGGTTTATGGCTACACCTTC. Translating it yields CASSLHSGQGVYGYTF.

CDR3 amino acids: CASSPDSNSPLHF. DNA of the CDR3: TGTGCCAGCAGCCCGGACAGTAATTCACCCCTCCACTTT. The gene calls are TRBV7-6 and TRBJ1-6, with D perhaps matching TRBD1 (6 bases). The V end was cut by 5 bases, the J end by 6 bases, with 8 bases between. Per germline, CDR1 SGHVS and CDR2 FNYEAQ. CDR3 length equals 13 residues.

The chain recombines TRBV28 with TRBJ1-2; D possibly corresponds to TRBD1 (5 bases). From germline, CDR1 is MDHEN and CDR2 SYDVKM. V lost 7 bases and J 3 bases, leaving 9 bases between the germline ends. The CDR3 is 12 residues long. CDR3 in amino acids: CASNQGDYGYTF. The CDR3 nucleotides are TGTGCCAGCAATCAGGGTGACTATGGCTACACCTTC.

This clone was observed a single time. The chain is built from TRBV4-2 and TRBJ1-2, with D perhaps TRBD1 (5 bases). V was cut by 1 base and J by 8 bases, with 14 bases left in between. The CDR3 extends over 14 amino acids. CDR1 LGHNA and CDR2 YNFKEQ come from the germline V gene. The CDR3 region has the DNA TGTGCCAGCAGCCAAGCAGGGACTAATAACGGCTACACCTTC. Amino acid sequence: CASSQAGTNNGYTF.

The rearrangement links TRBV30 to TRBJ1-3, with 7 bases identical to TRBD1. The V gene's germline CDR1 is GTSNPN and CDR2 SVGIG (reference sequence). Trimming cost V 0 bases and J 3 bases; bases outside gene matches: 2. The CDR3 covers 14 residues. The CDR3 is CAWSVSGGGNTIYF. CDR3 in DNA: TGTGCCTGGAGTGTGTCAGGGGGTGGAAACACCATATATTTT. Combining the CDR3 with reference TRBV30 and TRBJ1-3 gives the whole variable domain SQTIHQWPATLVQPVGSPLSLECTVEGTSNPNLYWYRQAAGRGLQLLFYSVGIGQISSEVPQNLSASRPQDRQFILSSKKLLLSDSGFYLCAWSVSGGGNTIYFGEGSWLTVV.

The chain recombines TRBV28 with TRBJ2-2; D is possibly TRBD1 (5 bases). Per the germline V gene, CDR1 is MDHEN and CDR2 is SYDVKM. Trimming removed 2 bases from V and 6 bases from J, with 16 bases in between. CDR3 length: 16 residues. In DNA form, the CDR3 reads TGTGCCAGCAGTTTAACTCCAGGGAAAGGGGCCGGGGAGCTGTTTTTT. Its translation is CASSLTPGKGAGELFF.

The chain links TRBV5-1 to TRBJ2-7; 11 nucleotides line up with TRBD1. Germline V CDR1 and CDR2: SGHRS, YFSETQ. Unmatched junction bases numbered 4, after V lost 4 bases and J lost 1 base. The CDR3 sequence is 15 residues long. The CDR3, as DNA: TGCGCCAGCAGCAACCGGGACAGGGGGTCCTACGAGCAGTACTTC. It encodes CASSNRDRGSYEQYF. Full variable domain (rest looked up from reference TRBV5-1 and TRBJ2-7): KAGVTQTPRYLIKTRGQQVTLSCSPISGHRSVSWYQQTPGQGLQFLFEYFSETQRNKGNFPGRFSGRQFSNSRSEMNVSTLELGDSALYLCASSNRDRGSYEQYFGPGTRLTVT.

The genes are TRBV5-1 and TRBJ2-1, with 11 bases aligning to TRBD1. Germline CDR1 reads SGHRS; CDR2 reads YFSETQ. With 4 bases clipped from V and 8 bases from J, the junction kept 8 bases outside the gene matches. There are 15 residues in the CDR3. CDR3 amino acids: CASSRGGQGEDEQFF. DNA of the CDR3: TGCGCCAGCAGCAGAGGGGGACAGGGGGAGGATGAGCAGTTCTTC.

This sequence joins TRBV6-1 and TRBJ2-7; the match to TRBD2 covers 7 bases. CDR3 length: 15 amino acids. Germline V gives CDR1 MNHNS, CDR2 SASEGT. Losses at the gene ends were 5 bases for V and 0 bases for J; bases not matched to a gene: 7. CDR3 sequence: CASSHTTSSSYEQYF. The DNA of the CDR3 is TGTGCCAGCAGTCACACGACTAGCAGCTCCTACGAGCAGTACTTC.

A single count supports this clone. The rearrangement uses TRBV2 and TRBJ1-1, with D unclear. Germline CDR1 is SNHLY and CDR2 is FYNNEI. V lost 10 bases, J lost 5 bases, and 11 bases lay in between. The CDR3 consists of 11 residues. CDR3 in amino acids: CATRVSTEAFF. The CDR3 nucleotides are TGTGCCACTCGGGTGTCGACTGAAGCTTTCTTT.

The chain joins TRBV6-1 to TRBJ2-7; maybe TRBD1 (5 bases). Trimming stripped 5 bases from V and 2 bases from J, with 16 bases between. The CDR3 extends over 15 amino acids. CDR1 is MNHNS and CDR2 is SASEGT in the germline V gene. The DNA for the CDR3 is TGTGCCAGCAGTTGGGGTGTGACAGATCCCTACGAGCAGTACTTC. This gives the protein CASSWGVTDPYEQYF.

The chain joins TRBV15 to TRBJ2-3; tentative D call: TRBD2 (5 bases). From germline, CDR1 is LNHNV and CDR2 YYDKDF (reference sequence). Trimming removed 0 bases at V and 4 bases at J, with 8 bases between. The length of the CDR3 is 14 residues. The CDR3 coding sequence is TGTGCCACCAGCAGAGAGGGAGAGGCAGATACGCAGTATTTT. As protein: CATSREGEADTQYF.

The rearrangement links TRBV4-1 to TRBJ1-1; D call uncertain. Trimming removed 1 base from V and 4 bases from J, with 10 bases in between. CDR1 and CDR2 from the germline V gene are MGHRA and YSYEKL. The CDR3 has 14 amino acids. The CDR3 protein is CASSQADRGTEAFF. The CDR3 bases are TGCGCCAGCAGCCAAGCGGACCGGGGCACTGAAGCTTTCTTT.

The gene calls are TRBV5-6 and TRBJ2-2; D unclear. Deletions cut 1 base from V and 6 bases from J, with 7 bases between. Germline V gene data show CDR1 as SGHDT and CDR2 as YYEEEE. The CDR3 spans 13 residues. The chain's CDR3 is CASSLFAAGELFF. The CDR3 nucleotides are TGTGCCAGCAGCTTGTTTGCGGCCGGGGAGCTGTTTTTT.